This T cell receptor beta chain was recovered during a study of CD8+ T cells in alopecia areata. The germline V gene has CDR1 MNHEY and CDR2 SMNVEV (reference sequence). This CDR3 comprises 15 residues. The trim removed 7 bases at V and 3 bases at J, leaving 8 bases unmatched. Following RNA extraction, reverse transcription yielded cDNA that acted as the sequencing template. Clones were sequenced by immunoSEQ multiplex PCR, and TCRdb holds only the in-frame ones, with some missing. The table has hundreds of thousands of clones, about 53% seen once. The sequence was obtained from a human donor with alopecia areata. This specimen consisted of CD4+ T cells sorted from blood, obtained at week 0. The rearrangement joins TRBV27 to TRBJ2-7, with TRBD1 matching 11 bases. CDR3 loop: CASKRRGQGDYEQYF. The DNA for the CDR3 is TGTGCCAGCAAAAGAAGGGGACAGGGGGACTACGAGCAGTACTTC.